This T cell receptor (beta chain) was captured by sequencing in a study of cytomegalovirus exposure and HLA in healthy donors. Study observations and caveats: For most TCR beta V segments, an earlier analysis put the productive rate at about 87% or about 30% of the time. According to a later analysis, most TCR beta chains associated with CMV appeared HLA-restricted.

This clone came up a few times. Its antigen is still unknown. Unrecorded immune exposures were likely, despite nominal health at sampling. This PCR relied on a set of 60 Vbeta primers and 13 Jbeta primers. The protocol was immunoSEQ multiplex PCR, while the TCRdb copy is restricted to in-frame clones and leaves out a portion. Counted here are 90,000 to 150,000 clones, approximately 75% occurring once; the ten biggest clones make up approximately 2%. Germline values: CDR1 SGHNT, CDR2 YYREEE (reference sequence). The CDR3 contains 16 residues. V was cut by 0 bases and J by 5 bases, with 14 bases left in between.

The gene calls are TRBV5-4 and TRBJ1-4; D possibly corresponds to TRBD1 (6 bases). The clonotype comes from a man aged 40-49 years in good health and CMV-seronegative. The specimen sequenced was PBMCs. The CDR3 region is CASSLDSGGRNEKLFF. CDR3 DNA sequence: TGTGCCAGCAGCTTGGATTCTGGGGGCCGGAATGAAAAACTGTTTTTT.